The 3 T cell receptor beta chains below were found in one sample sequenced in a study of T cell changes during pregnancy in multiple sclerosis (dated by TCRdb to about 2019). The method behind the library was the immunoSEQ multiplex PCR assay. TCRdb took this table from immuneACCESS and kept in-frame rearrangements with V and J called. Such tables lack part of the clones; where checked against another copy, unresolved V genes explain under half of the gap, and the rest is unexplained. In this sample the table shows more than 55,000 clones, around 89% of which occur a single time. The top ten hold approximately 1.8% of the sample. The sequenced sample was peripheral blood, obtained after pregnancy. Every receptor here comes from a female donor with multiple sclerosis, enrolled in a pregnancy study.

The chain joins TRBV30 to TRBJ1-6; D possibly corresponds to TRBD1 (5 bases). The V end lost 0 bases, the J end lost 7 bases, and 16 bases lay between the germline ends. The CDR3 extends over 16 amino acids. Germline V lookup: CDR1 GTSNPN, CDR2 SVGIG (reference sequence). The DNA of the CDR3 is TGTGCCTGGAGTGTGGAAGGGGCGCGTAGGAATTCACCCCTCCACTTT. Residues: CAWSVEGARRNSPLHF.

The rearrangement links TRBV5-1 to TRBJ2-2; D is uncertain. Per the germline V gene, CDR1 is SGHRS and CDR2 is YFSETQ. CDR3 size: 13 residues. Trimming took 0 bases from V and 6 from J, leaving 6 bases between them. CDR3 sequence: CASSLGQAGELFF. In nucleotides, the CDR3 is TGCGCCAGCAGCTTGGGCCAGGCCGGGGAGCTGTTTTTT.

The CDR3 spells CASSETGGEDTEAFF. For the CDR3, the DNA is TGTGCCAGCAGTGAAACAGGGGGCGAGGACACTGAAGCTTTCTTT. The chain uses TRBV6-4 and TRBJ1-1; 9 nucleotides line up with TRBD1. From germline, CDR1 is MRHNA and CDR2 SNTAGT. V was clipped by 3 bases and J by 3 bases; unmatched bases: 5. The CDR3 is 15 residues long.